The T cell receptor (beta chain) described here comes from a study of CD8 T cells in ankylosing spondylitis. TCRdb processed the 5' RACE reads anew with MiXCR; each CDR3 protein has one entry. The table lists more than 150,000 distinct CDR3 sequences, 15% to 20% of them singletons. Germline V gives CDR1 DFQATT, CDR2 SNEGSKA (reference sequence). The CDR3 spans 12 residues. Sequencing was done on a sample of blood, either unsorted or a sorted T cell fraction (not recorded which). This sequence was found in a male donor under 30 with ankylosing spondylitis or in good health (not recorded which). This sequence joins TRBV20-1 and TRBJ2-1; TRBD2 is a possible D gene (5 bases). The CDR3 loop is CSGLWSYNEQFF. The CDR3, as DNA: TGCAGCGGACTCTGGTCCTACAATGAGCAGTTCTTC.